One and the same sample provided the 12 T cell receptor beta chains below, sequenced in a study of metastatic and nonmetastatic thyroid tumors. TCRdb re-called the PCR reads with MiXCR. The table includes about 40,000 clones, roughly 11% detected once. Each patient came to thyroid surgery without any prior treatment (of any kind). The sample consisted of blood. The receptor source for this set is a female donor with papillary thyroid cancer or a benign thyroid nodule (not recorded which). Some clones in this sample may be carry-over from other donors' samples.

There are many counts of this clone. The rearrangement uses TRBV6-1 and TRBJ2-1; D not certain. V gave up 7 bases and J gave up 6 bases, with 16 bases separating them. The CDR3 totals 14 residues. CDR1 and CDR2 (germline): MNHNS, SASEGT. The CDR3 nucleotides read TGTGCCAGCATGCGTAGTGGAAACTTCAATGAGCAGTTCTTC. Translating it yields CASMRSGNFNEQFF.

The chain recombines TRBV20-1 with TRBJ2-3, with a possible D match to TRBD1 (6 bases). V lost 3 bases and J 0 bases, leaving 13 bases between the germline ends. Germline-derived CDR1 and CDR2 are DFQATT and SNEGSKA (reference sequence). The CDR3 has 15 residues. CDR3 loop: CSASGTLRSTDTQYF. CDR3 in DNA: TGCAGTGCTAGCGGGACATTACGAAGCACAGATACGCAGTATTTT.

This clone showed up many times. The V gene is TRBV27, the J gene TRBJ2-7, with 10 bases identical to TRBD2. Germline V gene lookup returns CDR1 MNHEY and CDR2 SMNVEV (reference sequence). The trim removed 3 bases at V and 2 bases at J, leaving 7 bases unmatched. There are 16 residues in the CDR3. CDR3: CASSFSGRASAYEQYF. CDR3 sequence (DNA): TGTGCCAGCAGTTTCAGCGGGAGGGCCTCGGCCTACGAGCAGTACTTC.

This clone was recorded many times. The chain uses TRBV5-4 and TRBJ2-6; possible D gene TRBD2, 5 bases. Between the trimmed V and J ends, which lost 3 bases and 0 bases, there was a span of 13 bases. This CDR3 has 17 amino acids. CDR1 is SGHNT and CDR2 is YYREEE in the germline V gene (reference sequence). CDR3 bases: TGTGCCAGCAGCTCCCCACTTCGGGACTCTGGGGCCAACGTCCTGACTTTC. It yields the protein CASSSPLRDSGANVLTF. The full variable domain, in which reference TRBV5-4 and TRBJ2-6 provide the parts outside the CDR3, is ETGVTQSPTHLIKTRGQQVTLRCSSQSGHNTVSWYQQALGQGPQFIFQYYREEENGRGNFPPRFSGLQFPNYSSELNVNALELDDSALYLCASSSPLRDSGANVLTFGAGSRLTVL.

The CDR3 loop reads CASSSGQGEAFF. The CDR3 nucleotides are TGCGCCAGCAGCTCAGGACAGGGCGAAGCTTTCTTT. The V gene is TRBV5-1, the J gene TRBJ1-1, with TRBD1 identical over 8 bases. The CDR3 length is 12 residues. The V and J ends lost 3 bases and 8 bases, in that order; junction bases with no gene match: 3. CDR1 and CDR2 from the germline V gene are SGHRS and YFSETQ.

The chain is built from TRBV12-3 or TRBV12-4 and TRBJ2-3; D not certain. The V gene lost 6 bases and the J gene lost 2 bases, with 15 bases spanning the gap. The CDR3 sequence is 15 residues long. Here the CDR3 reads CASSTNQGFTDTQYF. The CDR3 DNA sequence: TGTGCCAGCAGCACGAATCAAGGATTCACAGATACGCAGTATTTT.

This clone has only one observation. CDR3 residues: CSARLAGGDNEQFF. The CDR3 region has the DNA TGCAGTGCCAGACTAGCGGGAGGGGACAATGAGCAGTTCTTC. The rearrangement joins TRBV20-1 to TRBJ2-1, with 14 bases aligning to TRBD2. The CDR3 spans 14 residues. V shed 6 bases and J 5 bases; nucleotides not matched to a gene: 3. Germline assignment: CDR1 DFQATT and CDR2 SNEGSKA (reference sequence).

This clone has ten or more counts. J is TRBJ2-1 and V is TRBV4-1; 13 nucleotides match TRBD2. From germline, CDR1 is MGHRA and CDR2 YSYEKL. CDR3 length equals 17 residues. V lost 0 bases to trimming and J lost 9 bases; unmatched junction nucleotides: 8. For the CDR3, the DNA is TGCGCCAGCAGCCAAGAGGAGCAGACTAGCGGGAGGACTGAGCAGTTCTTC. Amino acids: CASSQEEQTSGRTEQFF.

At least ten counts were recorded for this clone. This chain links TRBV7-9 with TRBJ2-3; D not resolved. The CDR3 runs to 14 residues. V dropped 1 base and J dropped 3 bases, with 8 bases sitting between them. Per the germline V gene, CDR1 is SEHNR and CDR2 is FQNEAQ (reference sequence). CDR3 amino acids: CASSLGSTTDTQYF. In DNA, the CDR3 is TGTGCCAGCAGCTTAGGGTCGACGACAGATACGCAGTATTTT.

A few counts support this clone. One junction end disagrees with the germline gene, perhaps due to a read error. The gene calls are TRBV2 and TRBJ1-1, with D maybe TRBD1 (5 bases). The germline CDR1 and CDR2 sequences are SNHLY and FYNNEI. This CDR3 is 15 amino acids long. The CDR3: CASSSGNIGATEAFF. The DNA of the CDR3 is TGTGCCAGCAGCTCGGGGAACATTGGGGCCACTGAAGCATTCTTT.

This clone was counted at least ten times. This sequence joins TRBV13 and TRBJ1-4, with D unresolved. The CDR3 sequence is 16 residues long. Germline values: CDR1 PRHDT, CDR2 FYEKMQ (reference sequence). V was pared by 2 bases and J by 0 bases, with 10 bases between. The CDR3 region is CASSLTPDATNEKLFF. The CDR3 DNA reads TGTGCCAGCAGCTTAACCCCGGATGCAACTAATGAAAAACTGTTTTTT. Using reference TRBV13 and TRBJ1-4 for the parts outside the CDR3, the full variable domain is AAGVIQSPRHLIKEKRETATLKCYPIPRHDTVYWYQQGPGQDPQFLISFYEKMQSDKGSIPDRFSAQQFSDYHSELNMSSLELGDSALYFCASSLTPDATNEKLFFGSGTQLSVL.

This clone appeared a few times. A single base separates this from a much larger clone, so it may be a read error. Additional DNA sequences in this sample encode the identical CDR3. The chain uses TRBV20-1 and TRBJ1-4; D remains unclear. The germline gives CDR1 DFQATT, CDR2 SNEGSKA (reference sequence). V lost 3 bases to trimming and J lost 8 bases, with 10 bases between them. The CDR3 totals 12 residues. The CDR3 region has the DNA TGCAGTGCTAGTGAAGGCGTCGAAAAACTGTTTTTT. Translated, it gives CSASEGVEKLFF.